One and the same sample provided the 29 T cell receptor beta chains below, sequenced in a study of Graves' ophthalmopathy and Graves' hyperthyroidism. Transcripts of RNA were the source for amplifying TCR beta CDR3 regions. The first-round RT-PCR employed HTBI primers together with the Qiagen OneStep RT-PCR kit. A multiplex PCR was then performed as the second round. Using its own MiXCR run on the multiplex PCR reads, TCRdb lists one record per CDR3 protein. Of 600,000 to 950,000 distinct CDR3 sequences in the sample, 35% to 50% were seen once. Sequenced input: peripheral blood. These TCRs come from an adult man with Graves' ophthalmopathy.

In its sample, this clonotype was seen once. The chain employs TRBV12-3 or TRBV12-4 and TRBJ2-7; D assignment may be TRBD1 or TRBD2 (7 bases each). V lost 10 bases, J lost 2 bases, and 18 bases lay in between. This CDR3 has 14 residues. The CDR3 sequence: CANTRGGGPYEQYF. The CDR3 coding sequence is TGTGCCAACACCAGGGGGGGAGGGCCCTACGAGCAGTACTTC.

Note on this clonotype: This could be a read error, since a much larger clone is one nucleotide away. This chain connects TRBV7-9 to TRBJ2-7; 8 nucleotides line up with TRBD1. The length of the CDR3 is 14 residues. The germline CDR1 and CDR2 sequences are SEHNR and FQNEAQ (reference sequence). Trimming at V came to 5 bases and at J to 7 bases, leaving 10 bases not matched to a gene. CDR3 residues: CASSPDRVVTEQYF. The DNA of the CDR3 is TGTGCCAGCAGCCCGGACAGGGTAGTGACGGAGCAGTACTTC.

This sequence joins TRBV19 and TRBJ2-5; 11 nucleotides line up with TRBD2. Germline-derived CDR1 and CDR2 are LNHDA and SQIVND (reference sequence). J gave up 4 bases and V 5 bases, and 12 bases lay outside the gene matches. There are 17 residues in the CDR3. DNA for the CDR3: TGTGCCAGTAGTTCACTAGCGGGAGTAGGTCCTGGAGAGACCCAGTACTTC. Residues: CASSSLAGVGPGETQYF.

This clonotype was detected ten times or more. This chain links TRBV7-9 with TRBJ1-2, with 7 bases lining up with TRBD1. The CDR3 spans 15 residues. Trimming took 5 bases from V and 2 from J; bases not matched to a gene: 8. CDR1 is SEHNR, CDR2 FQNEAQ, per germline (reference sequence). The CDR3 loop is CASSQHLQGNYGYTF. The CDR3 DNA follows: TGTGCCAGCAGCCAACACTTACAGGGGAACTATGGCTACACCTTC.

This clonotype was seen a few times. This chain joins TRBV5-6 and TRBJ2-5; D is unresolved. Per the germline V gene, CDR1 is SGHDT and CDR2 is YYEEEE. V was clipped by 3 bases and J by 4 bases, with 19 bases between them. The CDR3 extends over 16 amino acids. CDR3 amino acids: CASSSGPKPNAETQYF. The CDR3 coding sequence is TGTGCCAGCAGCTCCGGACCGAAACCGAACGCAGAGACCCAGTACTTC.

The rearrangement joins TRBV9 to TRBJ1-1; D perhaps matches TRBD1 (5 bases). This CDR3 region has 15 residues. Trimming took 3 bases from V and 2 from J, leaving 14 bases between them. Germline loops: CDR1 SGDLS, CDR2 YYNGEE. In DNA form, the CDR3 reads TGTGCCAGCAGCGAAACCCAGGGCCTAAACACTGAAGCTTTCTTT. Encoded protein: CASSETQGLNTEAFF.

Ten or more counts support this clonotype. This chain joins TRBV15 and TRBJ2-5; weak D call: TRBD1 (6 bases). The CDR3 is made up of 15 amino acids. V was pared by 5 bases and J by 0 bases, with 13 bases between. Germline lookup yields CDR1 LNHNV and CDR2 YYDKDF (reference sequence). CDR3 amino acids: CATSAETGYQETQYF. CDR3 sequence (DNA): TGTGCCACCAGCGCAGAGACAGGATACCAAGAGACCCAGTACTTC.

This clonotype was detected ten times or more. The chain couples TRBV2 to TRBJ1-2; D is ambiguous. The CDR3 runs to 12 residues. Germline V CDR1 and CDR2: SNHLY, FYNNEI. V was pared by 3 bases and J by 4 bases, with 6 bases between. CDR3 bases: TGTGCCAGCAGTGAGGTGGGCTATGGCTACACCTTC. Amino acid sequence: CASSEVGYGYTF. Together with reference TRBV2 and TRBJ1-2, the CDR3 gives the full variable domain: EPEVTQTPSHQVTQMGQEVILRCVPISNHLYFYWYRQILGQKVEFLVSFYNNEISEKSEIFDDQFSVERPDGSNFTLKIRSTKLEDSAMYFCASSEVGYGYTFGSGTRLTVV.

This clonotype was seen a handful of times. J is TRBJ2-2 and V is TRBV7-9; TRBD1 agrees at 8 bases. The ends lost 4 bases at V and 3 bases at J; junction bases unmatched: 1. Germline V gives CDR1 SEHNR, CDR2 FQNEAQ (reference sequence). This CDR3 region has 14 residues. The CDR3 DNA reads as TGTGCCAGCAGCTGGACAGGGCACACCGGGGAGCTGTTTTTT. It translates to CASSWTGHTGELFF.

The rearrangement joins TRBV29-1 to TRBJ1-4; unclear D gene. Germline V gene sequence: CDR1 SQVTM, CDR2 ANQGSEA. The CDR3 loop spans 10 amino acids. The ends were cut back, 7 bases at V and 7 bases at J, with 7 bases in the middle. DNA for the CDR3: TGCAGCGGTGGGGTTGAAAAACTGTTTTTT. This gives the protein CSGGVEKLFF.

The genes are TRBV20-1 and TRBJ1-5; maybe TRBD1 (6 bases). CDR3 length: 13 residues. V gave up 5 bases and J gave up 1 base, with 9 bases separating them. Germline V CDR1 and CDR2: DFQATT, SNEGSKA (reference sequence). CDR3 loop: CSAWTDSNQPQHF. Written as DNA, the CDR3 is TGCAGTGCTTGGACAGACAGCAATCAGCCCCAGCATTTT.

This clonotype was detected a few times. This may come from a read error, since a much larger clone is one base off. The chain employs TRBV10-1 and TRBJ2-5; D is uncertain. The length of the CDR3 is 13 residues. The germline CDR1 and CDR2 sequences are WNHNN and SYGVQD (reference sequence). The CDR3 region is CASSEDFQEPQYF. Here the CDR3 DNA reads TGCGCCAGCAGTGAGGACTTCCAAGAGCCCCAGTACTTC.

A remark on this clonotype: A much larger clone lies a single base off, so this may be a read error. This chain's CDR3 is CVSITGGNTEAFF. CDR3 nucleotide sequence: TGTGTCAGTATTACAGGGGGCAACACTGAAGCTTTCTTT. The J gene is TRBJ1-1, the V gene TRBV19, with 9 positions matching TRBD1. The CDR3 totals 13 residues. Looked up from germline, CDR1 is LNHDA and CDR2 is SQIVND (reference sequence).

The chain recombines TRBV20-1 with TRBJ1-1; unclear D gene. Germline loops: CDR1 DFQATT, CDR2 SNEGSKA (reference sequence). V was pared by 5 bases and J by 1 base, with 23 bases between. The CDR3 has 17 amino acids. The CDR3 DNA follows: TGCAGTGCTCAGCCGAAGGTAAGAGGGCCCGGGAACACTGAAGCTTTCTTT. It translates to CSAQPKVRGPGNTEAFF.

This clonotype occurred many times. The chain recombines TRBV7-2 with TRBJ1-5; D gene unclear. The CDR3 runs 12 residues. V dropped 3 bases and J dropped 7 bases, with 7 bases sitting between them. Germline loops: CDR1 SGHTA, CDR2 FQGNSA. CDR3 in DNA: TGTGCCAGCAGCTTCCCCTTCCAGCCCCAGCATTTT. This gives the protein CASSFPFQPQHF.

The rearrangement joins TRBV5-6 to TRBJ2-5; TRBD2 matches 13 bases. This CDR3 region has 15 residues. Germline V gene data show CDR1 as SGHDT and CDR2 as YYEEEE. The J segment lost 11 bases and the V segment lost 4 bases, leaving 11 bases of the junction unmatched. This chain's CDR3 is CASSLTSGRAGEQYF. CDR3 nucleotides: TGTGCCAGCAGCCTAACTAGCGGGAGGGCCGGGGAGCAGTACTTC.

CDR3 sequence (DNA): TGTGCCAGCAGCTTATTGAACGGGGAAGCAACTAATGAAAAACTGTTTTTT. Translated, it gives CASSLLNGEATNEKLFF. The chain combines TRBV7-9 with TRBJ1-4; D gene unclear. Per the germline V gene, CDR1 is SEHNR and CDR2 is FQNEAQ (reference sequence). The CDR3 consists of 17 residues. V was pared by 2 bases and J by 0 bases, with 13 bases between.

V is TRBV7-7 and J is TRBJ1-3; 7 bases are a match to TRBD1. Germline trimming cut 5 bases from V and 4 bases from J; bases unmatched to any gene: 14. This CDR3 has 17 residues. Germline V gene lookup returns CDR1 SSHAT and CDR2 FNYEAQ (reference sequence). CDR3 in amino acids: CASSVEDRRLKGNTIYF. The DNA for the CDR3 is TGTGCCAGCAGCGTTGAGGACAGGAGGTTGAAAGGAAACACCATATATTTT. Together with reference TRBV7-7 and TRBJ1-3, the CDR3 gives the full variable domain: GAGVSQSPRYKVTKRGQDVTLRCDPISSHATLYWYQQALGQGPEFLTYFNYEAQPDKSGLPSDRFSAERPEGSISTLTIQRTEQRDSAMYRCASSVEDRRLKGNTIYFGEGSWLTVV.

The V gene is TRBV9, the J gene TRBJ1-5, with TRBD1 matching over 7 bases. From germline, CDR1 is SGDLS and CDR2 YYNGEE. Trimming cost V 4 bases and J 5 bases; bases outside gene matches: 9. The CDR3 consists of 15 residues. CDR3 amino acids: CASSPGTDLYQPQHF. The CDR3 nucleotides read TGTGCCAGCAGCCCAGGGACAGACCTTTATCAGCCCCAGCATTTT.

CDR3 sequence reads: CASSQDFTSPYEQYF. CDR3 nucleotides: TGTGCCAGCAGCCAAGACTTTACAAGTCCCTACGAGCAGTACTTC. The J gene is TRBJ2-7, the V gene TRBV3-1; D remains ambiguous. This CDR3 is 15 amino acids long. Per the germline V gene, CDR1 is LGHDT and CDR2 is YNNKEL (reference sequence). V lost 0 bases and J 2 bases, leaving 11 bases between the germline ends.

This chain uses TRBV20-1 with TRBJ1-5; tentatively, D is TRBD1 (5 bases). Germline V gene data show CDR1 as DFQATT and CDR2 as SNEGSKA (reference sequence). Trimming took 4 bases from V and 4 from J, leaving 14 bases between them. The CDR3 totals 14 residues. The CDR3 loop reads CSANPMGGNQPQHF. The CDR3 bases are TGCAGTGCTAACCCTATGGGGGGGAATCAGCCCCAGCATTTT.

At least ten counts were recorded for this clonotype. This sequence joins TRBV29-1 and TRBJ1-2; D remains unclear. Germline V gives CDR1 SQVTM, CDR2 ANQGSEA. This CDR3 has 14 amino acids. With 0 bases removed from V and 4 bases from J, the gap between germline ends came to 12 bases. The CDR3 region has the DNA TGCAGCGTTGAAGAAGGTGAAGGGATCTATGGCTACACCTTC. As protein: CSVEEGEGIYGYTF.

This chain connects TRBV27 to TRBJ2-5, with 8 bases fitting TRBD1. Germline trimming cut 6 bases from V and 7 bases from J; bases unmatched to any gene: 7. The CDR3 extends over 13 amino acids. The germline V gene has CDR1 MNHEY and CDR2 SMNVEV (reference sequence). The DNA for the CDR3 is TGTGCCAGCAGCCCGGACAGGGAGGTGACCCAGTACTTC. Amino acids: CASSPDREVTQYF.

This chain uses TRBV7-9 with TRBJ1-1; D remains ambiguous. This CDR3 has 14 amino acids. Germline values: CDR1 SEHNR, CDR2 FQNEAQ (reference sequence). V lost 5 bases, J lost 4 bases, and 14 bases lay in between. Here the CDR3 DNA reads TGTGCCAGCAGCCAAGATTTCGGTTCCACTGAAGCTTTCTTT. It is translated as CASSQDFGSTEAFF.

The chain uses TRBV5-1 and TRBJ2-2; 11 bases agree with TRBD1. Germline V gene lookup returns CDR1 SGHRS and CDR2 YFSETQ. V shed 0 bases, J shed 4 bases, and the junction held 2 bases outside the gene matches. The CDR3 contains 16 residues. The CDR3 protein is CASSLVGTGGTGELFF. The CDR3 DNA follows: TGCGCCAGCAGCTTGGTAGGGACAGGGGGCACCGGGGAGCTGTTTTTT.

This clonotype has a handful of counts. This sequence joins TRBV19 and TRBJ1-1; D remains ambiguous. From germline, CDR1 is LNHDA and CDR2 SQIVND (reference sequence). V was clipped by 0 bases and J by 3 bases, with 5 bases between them. This CDR3 is 13 amino acids long. In DNA form, the CDR3 reads TGTGCCAGTAGTATAGAGGTTTACACTGAAGCTTTCTTT. It specifies CASSIEVYTEAFF.

The rearrangement joins TRBV6-4 to TRBJ1-1; D is ambiguous. Germline CDR1 is MRHNA and CDR2 is SNTAGT. V was pared by 2 bases and J by 4 bases, with 14 bases between. This CDR3 spans 15 amino acids. CDR3 amino acids: CASSDTGGGSTEAFF. The CDR3, as DNA: TGTGCCAGCAGTGACACTGGTGGAGGGAGCACTGAAGCTTTCTTT.

This clonotype was picked up many times. V is TRBV29-1 and J is TRBJ2-5; the D gene is possibly TRBD2 (5 bases). Between the trimmed V and J ends, which lost 4 bases and 3 bases, there was a span of 18 bases. The V gene's germline CDR1 is SQVTM and CDR2 ANQGSEA. The CDR3 covers 15 residues. In DNA, the CDR3 is TGCAGCGTTGCGGTTAGCGTCCGGACCAAAGAGACCCAGTACTTC. Translated, it gives CSVAVSVRTKETQYF.

This clonotype was seen repeatedly, ten times or more. The V call is TRBV2, the J call TRBJ2-5; the D gene could be TRBD1 or TRBD2 (5 bases each). The V gene's germline CDR1 is SNHLY and CDR2 FYNNEI. Trimming pared 3 bases from V and 5 bases from J, leaving 10 bases between. This CDR3 has 13 amino acids. The CDR3 DNA reads as TGTGCCAGCAGTGAGATAGAGGGGGAGACCCAGTACTTC. Its protein product is CASSEIEGETQYF.